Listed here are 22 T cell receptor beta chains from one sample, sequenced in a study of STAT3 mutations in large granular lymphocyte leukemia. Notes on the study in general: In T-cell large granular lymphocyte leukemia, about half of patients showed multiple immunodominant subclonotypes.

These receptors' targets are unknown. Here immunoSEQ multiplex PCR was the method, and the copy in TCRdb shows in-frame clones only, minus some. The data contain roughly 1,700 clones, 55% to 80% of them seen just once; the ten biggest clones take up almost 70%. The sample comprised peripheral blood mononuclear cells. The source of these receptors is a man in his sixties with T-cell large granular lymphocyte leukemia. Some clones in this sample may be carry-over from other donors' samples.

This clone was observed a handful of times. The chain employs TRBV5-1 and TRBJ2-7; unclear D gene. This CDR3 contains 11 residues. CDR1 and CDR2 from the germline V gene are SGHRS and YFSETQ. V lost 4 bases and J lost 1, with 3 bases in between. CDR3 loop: CASSQSYEQYF. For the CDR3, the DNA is TGCGCCAGCAGCCAATCCTACGAGCAGTACTTC.

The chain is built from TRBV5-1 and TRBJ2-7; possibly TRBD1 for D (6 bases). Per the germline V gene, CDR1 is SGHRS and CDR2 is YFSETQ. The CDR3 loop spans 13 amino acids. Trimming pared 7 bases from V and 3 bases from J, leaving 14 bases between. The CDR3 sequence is CASGLDRFYEQYF. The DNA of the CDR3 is TGCGCCAGCGGATTAGACAGGTTCTACGAGCAGTACTTC.

The DNA of the CDR3 is TGTGCCAGCAGTTACTCGCCGGGGGTGAATTCACCCCTCCACTTT. It encodes CASSYSPGVNSPLHF. The rearrangement joins TRBV6-5 to TRBJ1-6, with a possible D match to TRBD1 (5 bases). This CDR3 has 15 residues. Germline assignment: CDR1 MNHEY and CDR2 SVGAGI. The V and J ends lost 0 bases and 7 bases respectively, with 10 bases between them.

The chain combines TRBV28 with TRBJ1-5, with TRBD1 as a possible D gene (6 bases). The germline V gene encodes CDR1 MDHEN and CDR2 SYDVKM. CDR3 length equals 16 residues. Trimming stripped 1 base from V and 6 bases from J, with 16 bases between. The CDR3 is CASSLSGDRWSQPQHF. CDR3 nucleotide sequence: TGTGCCAGCAGTTTATCAGGAGACAGGTGGAGTCAGCCCCAGCATTTT.

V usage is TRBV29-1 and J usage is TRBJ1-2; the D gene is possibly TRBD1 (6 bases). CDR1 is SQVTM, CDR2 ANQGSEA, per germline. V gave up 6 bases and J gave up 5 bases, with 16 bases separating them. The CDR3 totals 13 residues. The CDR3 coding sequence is TGCAGCGTGGGAACGGACAGATCATATGGCTACACCTTC. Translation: CSVGTDRSYGYTF.

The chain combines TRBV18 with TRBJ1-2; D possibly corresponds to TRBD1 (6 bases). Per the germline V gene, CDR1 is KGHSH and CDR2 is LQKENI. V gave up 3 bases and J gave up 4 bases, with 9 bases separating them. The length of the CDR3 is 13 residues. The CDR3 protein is CASSPQDSYGYTF. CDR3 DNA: TGTGCCAGCTCACCTCAGGACAGCTATGGCTACACCTTC. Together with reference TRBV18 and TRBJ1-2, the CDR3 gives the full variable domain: NAGVMQNPRHLVRRRGQEARLRCSPMKGHSHVYWYRQLPEEGLKFMVYLQKENIIDESGMPKERFSAEFPKEGPSILRIQQVVRGDSAAYFCASSPQDSYGYTFGSGTRLTVV.

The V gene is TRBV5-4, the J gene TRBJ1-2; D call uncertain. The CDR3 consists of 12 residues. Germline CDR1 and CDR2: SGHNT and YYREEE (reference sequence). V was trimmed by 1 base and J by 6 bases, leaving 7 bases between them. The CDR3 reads CASSLNKNGYTF. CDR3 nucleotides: TGTGCCAGCAGCTTGAATAAGAATGGCTACACCTTC.

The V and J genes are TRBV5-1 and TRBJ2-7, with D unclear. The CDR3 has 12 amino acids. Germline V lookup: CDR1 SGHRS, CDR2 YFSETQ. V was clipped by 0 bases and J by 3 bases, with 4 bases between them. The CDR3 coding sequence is TGCGCCAGCAGCTTGGGAGTCTACGAGCAGTACTTC. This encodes CASSLGVYEQYF. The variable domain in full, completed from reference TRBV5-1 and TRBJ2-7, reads KAGVTQTPRYLIKTRGQQVTLSCSPISGHRSVSWYQQTPGQGLQFLFEYFSETQRNKGNFPGRFSGRQFSNSRSEMNVSTLELGDSALYLCASSLGVYEQYFGPGTRLTVT.

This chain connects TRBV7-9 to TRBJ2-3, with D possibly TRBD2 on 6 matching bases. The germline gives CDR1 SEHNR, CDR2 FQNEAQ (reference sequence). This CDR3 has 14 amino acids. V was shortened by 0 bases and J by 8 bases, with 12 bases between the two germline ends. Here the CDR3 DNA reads TGTGCCAGCAGCTTAGCGCGGGGCGCCCCTACGCAGTATTTT. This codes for CASSLARGAPTQYF. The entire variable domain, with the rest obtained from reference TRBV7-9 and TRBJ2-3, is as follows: DTGVSQNPRHKITKRGQNVTFRCDPISEHNRLYWYRQTLGQGPEFLTYFQNEAQLEKSRLLSDRFSAERPKGSFSTLEIQRTEQGDSAMYLCASSLARGAPTQYFGPGTRLTVL.

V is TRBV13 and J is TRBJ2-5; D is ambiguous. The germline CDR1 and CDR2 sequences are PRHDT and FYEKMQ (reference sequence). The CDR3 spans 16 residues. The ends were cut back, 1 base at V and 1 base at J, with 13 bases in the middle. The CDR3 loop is CASSLAGIGSQETQYF. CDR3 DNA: TGTGCCAGCAGCTTAGCTGGAATAGGTTCCCAAGAGACCCAGTACTTC.

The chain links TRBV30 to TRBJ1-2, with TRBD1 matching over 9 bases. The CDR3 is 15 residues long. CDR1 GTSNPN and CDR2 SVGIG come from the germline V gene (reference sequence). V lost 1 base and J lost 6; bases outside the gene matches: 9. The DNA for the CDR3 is TGTGCCTGGAGTGCCCCTACAGGGGGCGGGGATGGCTACACCTTC. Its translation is CAWSAPTGGGDGYTF.

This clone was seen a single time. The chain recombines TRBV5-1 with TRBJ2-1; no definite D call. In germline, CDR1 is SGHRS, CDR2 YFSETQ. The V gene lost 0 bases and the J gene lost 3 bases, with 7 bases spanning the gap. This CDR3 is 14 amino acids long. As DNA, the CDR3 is TGCGCCAGCAGCTTGGAACCTAGCTACAATGAGCAGTTCTTC. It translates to CASSLEPSYNEQFF.

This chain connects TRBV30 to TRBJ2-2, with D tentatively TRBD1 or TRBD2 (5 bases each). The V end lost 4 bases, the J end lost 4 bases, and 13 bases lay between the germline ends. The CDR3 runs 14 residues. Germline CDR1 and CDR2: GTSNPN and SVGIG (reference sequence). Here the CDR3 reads CAWMVGVSTGELFF. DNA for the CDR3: TGTGCCTGGATGGTGGGGGTGTCCACCGGGGAGCTGTTTTTT.

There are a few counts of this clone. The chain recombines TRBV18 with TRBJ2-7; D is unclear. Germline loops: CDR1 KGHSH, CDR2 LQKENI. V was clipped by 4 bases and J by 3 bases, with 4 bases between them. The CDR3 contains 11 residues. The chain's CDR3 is CASSHRYEQYF. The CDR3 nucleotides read TGTGCCAGCTCACACCGCTACGAGCAGTACTTC. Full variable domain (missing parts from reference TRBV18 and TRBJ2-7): NAGVMQNPRHLVRRRGQEARLRCSPMKGHSHVYWYRQLPEEGLKFMVYLQKENIIDESGMPKERFSAEFPKEGPSILRIQQVVRGDSAAYFCASSHRYEQYFGPGTRLTVT.

This CDR3 reads CASSPPGQGLGGYTF. The CDR3, as DNA: TGTGCCAGCTCACCACCGGGGCAGGGACTTGGTGGCTACACCTTC. The chain carries TRBV18 and TRBJ1-2, with D perhaps TRBD1 (5 bases). Germline CDR1 is KGHSH and CDR2 is LQKENI. This CDR3 spans 15 amino acids. Trimming stripped 0 bases from V and 7 bases from J, with 15 bases between.

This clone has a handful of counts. The CDR3 coding sequence is TGTGCCAGCAGCTTAGGGGAGGGGAACATTCAGTACTTC. Its translation is CASSLGEGNIQYF. V gene TRBV7-9 combines with J gene TRBJ2-4; 7 bases are shared with TRBD2. CDR1 and CDR2 from the germline V gene are SEHNR and FQNEAQ (reference sequence). After removal of 1 base from V and 7 bases from J, the junction contained 1 base not matched to a gene. The CDR3 length is 13 residues.

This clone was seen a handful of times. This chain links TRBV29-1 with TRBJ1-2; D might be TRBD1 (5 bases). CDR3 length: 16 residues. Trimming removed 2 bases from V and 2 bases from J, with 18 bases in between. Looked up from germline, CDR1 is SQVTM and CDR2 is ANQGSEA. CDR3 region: CSVEITGGETNYGYTF. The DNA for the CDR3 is TGCAGCGTTGAAATTACGGGGGGTGAGACCAACTATGGCTACACCTTC.

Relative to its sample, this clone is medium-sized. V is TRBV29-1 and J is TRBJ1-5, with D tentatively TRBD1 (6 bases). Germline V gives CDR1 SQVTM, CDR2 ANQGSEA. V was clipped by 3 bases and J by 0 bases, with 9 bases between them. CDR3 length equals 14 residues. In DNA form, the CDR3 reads TGCAGCGTTGATAGGGGGAATAGCAATCAGCCCCAGCATTTT. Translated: CSVDRGNSNQPQHF.

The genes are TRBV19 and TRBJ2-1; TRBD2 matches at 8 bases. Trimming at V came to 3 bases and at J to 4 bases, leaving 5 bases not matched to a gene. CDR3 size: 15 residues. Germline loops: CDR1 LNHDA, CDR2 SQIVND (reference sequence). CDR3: CASSIGGALYNEQFF. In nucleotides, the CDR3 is TGTGCCAGTAGTATCGGGGGGGCCCTTTACAATGAGCAGTTCTTC.

The CDR3 DNA follows: TGCAGCGTTTCCGGGGGAGATGGCTACACCTTC. This translates into CSVSGGDGYTF. The V and J genes are TRBV29-1 and TRBJ1-2; tentative D call: TRBD1 (5 bases). This CDR3 comprises 11 residues. The V and J ends lost 5 bases and 6 bases respectively, with 10 bases between them. Germline V lookup: CDR1 SQVTM, CDR2 ANQGSEA.

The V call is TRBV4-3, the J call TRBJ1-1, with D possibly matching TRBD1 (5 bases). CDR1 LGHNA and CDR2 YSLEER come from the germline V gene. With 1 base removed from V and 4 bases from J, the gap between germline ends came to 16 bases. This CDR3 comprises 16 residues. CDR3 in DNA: TGCGCCAGCAGCCAAGCCTGGGGGTCGACGGGCACTGAAGCTTTCTTT. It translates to CASSQAWGSTGTEAFF.

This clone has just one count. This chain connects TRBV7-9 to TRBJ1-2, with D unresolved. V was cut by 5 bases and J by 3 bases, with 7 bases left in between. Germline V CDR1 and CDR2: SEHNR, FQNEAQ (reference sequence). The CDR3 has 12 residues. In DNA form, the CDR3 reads TGTGCCAGCAGCGCCGGGGACTATGGCTACACCTTC. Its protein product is CASSAGDYGYTF.